This TCR beta chain was profiled in a study of cytomegalovirus exposure and HLA in healthy donors (dated by TCRdb to the late 2010s). Notes on the research overall: According to an earlier analysis of 550 to 700 of the donors, about 170 million T cells yielded 90 million to 140 million unique TCR beta sequences and less than 300 Gb of sequence data. Alongside the repertoire data, information on donor age, sex, ethnicity and CMV serostatus was compiled. All discovery cohort repertoires had been generated on a single sequencing platform. The study aimed to test whether signatures of past pathogen exposure could be identified by cataloging public T cell receptors. Among the 398 genotyped donors, about 83% belonged to the genetic ancestry cluster associated with self-reported Caucasian donors. Because of strong linkage in the cohort, roughly five DR-DQ haplotypes were treated as single units for association and clustering. The study combined high-throughput TCR immunosequencing, statistical association of individual TCRs with disease status, and machine learning to predict cytomegalovirus infection status. Approximately 310 gigabases of sequencing data and approximately 84 million unique TCR sequences were included in an early release covering 500 to 750 HLA-typed donors. The number of donors typed differed by locus, with about 629-640 for A, B, C, DRB1 and DQB1, roughly 520 for DQA1, approximately 580 for DPA1, and under 490 for DPB1. A separate validation cohort of about 110 different subjects was used in addition to the 666-subject first cohort. The study used immunosequencing to profile the T cell repertoires of approximately 690 subjects and linked those repertoires to cytomegalovirus serostatus. In a later analysis, previously published TCR beta repertoires from 500 to 750 donors were re-analyzed and high-resolution HLA genotyping was added so that TCR occurrence patterns could be studied. Across some 400 genotyped donors of the cohort, an average of about 240,000 unique TCR beta nucleotide sequences per donor were sequenced, and roughly 20% of those sequences were non-productive. Class I and class II HLA loci were covered by the typing at four-digit resolution. In a later genetic analysis, genome-wide SNP genotypes for about three fifths of the 666 donors were used, and that subset was treated as a discovery cohort. Rather than drawing on any new phenotypic data, the later analysis identified candidate immune exposures from TCR beta sequences and the way those sequences occurred across donors. To decide whether each TCR beta V gene segment behaved as functional or pseudogenic, an earlier analysis of approximately 590 of the donors relied on high-throughput TCR beta sequencing.

This clone was seen more than once but under ten times. It has no known antigen specificity. No per-base quality is available; no much larger clone lies one base away. The cohort was made up of roughly 670 healthy bone marrow donors. At the time of sampling, all cohort members were nominally healthy, though unrecorded immune exposures were likely present. The donor was CMV seronegative and belonged to the group of under 400 seronegative cohort members. A peripheral blood sample was collected from each donor, and TCR beta sequencing was performed on peripheral blood mononuclear cells. Genomic DNA was extracted from the blood cell samples with the Qiagen DNeasy Blood Extraction Kit. As encoded in the germline V gene, CDR1 is MGHDK while CDR2 is SYGVNS. Trimming at the junction amounts to 3 bases on V and 1 base on J, and the germline ends lie 12 bases apart. From the cysteine up to the phenylalanine, the CDR3 has a length of 15 residues. CDR3 DNA only is kept here, 45 bases in frame from base 1.

The investigation overall reported the following: Linkage disequilibrium might explain the correlated functional status among segregating V segments, but an unknown experimental factor could not be excluded. It was suggested by the authors that the approach could potentially be generalized to other disease states and immunological phenotypes. A further reported finding was that TCR beta sequences accurately predicted the HLA-A and HLA-B alleles for most subjects in the first cohort. Most TCR sequences were observed very rarely across donors, whereas some public TCRs were present in many individuals. Some IMGT-functional V segments, including TRBV6-2 and TRBV6-3, could not be told apart with the 87-base-pair reads, so those segments were excluded. Cytomegalovirus status was reported to be diagnosed by the classifier with high specificity and sensitivity in both the original and validation cohorts. In a later analysis, the rate of TCR association differed among HLA loci, with DRB1 alleles having the most associated TCRs and HLA-C alleles having the fewest. The study gave a list of some 150 TCR beta chains associated with cytomegalovirus. Fewer than 20 rarely observed V segments, including chromosome 9 orphons, were excluded from the earlier analysis of approximately 500 of the donors because counts were too low. A later analysis found that most CMV-associated TCR beta chains appeared HLA-restricted, with HLA associations seemingly driven largely by CMV exposure. Because HLA typing was missing for some donors at each locus, association tests included only the typed subset. A cluster of highly shared sequence variants was judged likely to be a technical artifact of the sequencing pipeline. Presence/absence analyses assumed roughly uniform sequencing depth across donors, an assumption that may not hold. According to a later analysis, parvovirus B19, influenza, CMV and Epstein-Barr virus appeared linked to several top co-occurrence clusters. Three of the identified cytomegalovirus-associated TCR beta chains were confirmed in vitro to be specific for cytomegalovirus antigens. This cohort had only TCR beta chains sequenced, and the lack of alpha or paired-chain data limited which features could be detected. Compared with the roughly 600-donor mean, donors in an Asian-associated ancestry cluster had fewer N-insertions in productive TCRs, according to a later genetic analysis. When HLA alleles, especially DR and DQ, strongly co-occurred, TCR associations were difficult to assign to individual alleles. For the cohort, immune exposure information was limited to CMV serostatus. Compared with equally common non-associated chains, HLA-associated TCR beta chains in a later analysis were more clonally expanded and had lower generation probabilities. An association between a missense DCLRE1C variant and V-gene and J-gene trimming of TCR beta chains was found in a later genetic analysis and replicated in an independent cohort. A later analysis associated 16,951 TCR beta sequences with specific HLA alleles at a false discovery rate of 0.05. Broadly in line with IMGT annotations, most TCR beta V segments showed up in productive rearrangements about 90% or about 30% of the time in an earlier analysis of several hundred of the donors.

Libraries were made using the immunoSEQ multiplex PCR assay. A mixture of 60 forward primers for TCR Vbeta segments and 13 reverse primers for TCR Jbeta segments was used in the multiplex PCR. A multiplex PCR assay on genomic DNA amplified the CDR3 region of rearranged TCR beta genes. The Illumina HiSeq System was used to sequence the amplified TCR beta libraries as 87-base-pair reads. The authors processed their data as follows. Across the 600 to 700 repertoires, a later analysis counted around 80 million unique TCR beta chains, 9 million to 14 million of which were shared by at least two donors. Raw reads were error-corrected and collapsed into unique sequences with a nearest-neighbor algorithm that merged closely related sequences to remove PCR and sequencing errors. Alignment of CDR3 sequences to IMGT reference sequences was used to assign V, D and J gene segments. For a sequence to be retained, a match of at least six nucleotides was required to both a V gene segment and a J gene segment. A rearrangement counted as productive if the CDR3 had no stop codons and remained in frame with V and J, and every other rearrangement counted as non-productive. Following IMGT convention, CDR3 was defined as the stretch from the second conserved V-encoded cysteine to the conserved J-encoded phenylalanine. The earlier analysis of a few hundred of the donors excluded sequences that lacked an unambiguous match to a single V gene segment. An earlier analysis of 587 of the donors classified V segments as functional when productive rearrangements were above 56.7% and as segregating when the standard deviation between donors was above 5%. A statistical classification framework was built to diagnose cytomegalovirus status from the catalog of TCR beta chain sequences. In a later analysis, TCR nucleotide sequences were compared against IMGT/GENE-DB human TR gene sequences so that V and J genes could be assigned. The TCRdist pipeline was used in a later analysis to assign CDR3 sequences and most-parsimonious VDJ recombination scenarios. In a later analysis, every TCR beta chain was defined by the combination of its CDR3 amino acid sequence and its V-gene family, and reads without a unique V-gene family were dropped. In a later analysis, approximately 640 highly shared, low-generation-probability nucleotide sequences were removed to address suspected cross-contamination and a sequencing artifact. A later analysis calculated a clonal expansion index for each public chain from normalized within-repertoire ranks of inferred template counts. In a later analysis, generation probabilities were computed using a VDJ recombination model fitted to out-of-frame rearrangements, and the results were checked against IGoR. In a later analysis, hypergeometric tests were used to score TCR-TCR, TCR-HLA and TCR-CMV co-occurrence, with a repertoire-size bias correction applied to TCR pairs. To estimate false discovery rates, a later analysis permuted the HLA or CMV assignments 20 times. A later analysis grouped co-occurring TCRs with DBSCAN, adding TCRdist sequence similarity when clustering within HLA-allele-positive subsets. Repertoires with fewer than 30,000 or more than 120,000 public chains, plus five repertoires with anomalous nucleotide sharing, were excluded from co-occurrence clustering. TCRdb took over this immuneACCESS table, retaining in-frame rearrangements with V and J assigned. Such tables are incomplete; in checked studies, under half of the missing clones stem from an unresolved V gene, and the remainder is unexplained. V and J calls and clone size are as listed in that table; D and trimming were resolved from the DNA. The sample table contains 150,000 to 200,000 clones; only one count was recorded for 70% to 80% of them. The ten largest clones capture about 1.5% of the sample.

The rearranged chain carries TRBV25-1 and TRBJ1-1; the D region possibly corresponds to TRBD1 (5 bases align). The sample consisted of PBMCs. The origin of this receptor is a young man in good health and CMV-seronegative. The CDR3 has the sequence CASSDSWGGNTEAFF. The DNA is as follows: TGTGCCAGCAGTGATTCCTGGGGGGGGAACACTGAAGCTTTCTTT.